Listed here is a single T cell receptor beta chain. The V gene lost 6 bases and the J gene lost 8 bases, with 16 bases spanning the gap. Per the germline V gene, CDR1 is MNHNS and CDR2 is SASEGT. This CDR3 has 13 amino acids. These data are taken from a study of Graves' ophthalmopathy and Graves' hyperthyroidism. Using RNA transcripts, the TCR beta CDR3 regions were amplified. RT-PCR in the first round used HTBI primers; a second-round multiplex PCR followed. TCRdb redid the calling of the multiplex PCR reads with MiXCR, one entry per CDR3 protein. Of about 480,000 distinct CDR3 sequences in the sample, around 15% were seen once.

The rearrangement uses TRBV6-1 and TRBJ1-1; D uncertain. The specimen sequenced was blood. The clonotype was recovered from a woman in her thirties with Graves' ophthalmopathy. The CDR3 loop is CASSSPILQEAFF. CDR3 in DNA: TGTGCCAGCAGCTCCCCTATCTTGCAGGAAGCTTTCTTT.